Listed below are T cell receptor beta chains from one sample, sequenced in a study of patients and donors after allogeneic stem cell transplantation. Each CDR3 protein is one row after TCRdb ran MiXCR on the RT-PCR reads. The data hold roughly 8,800 distinct CDR3 sequences, with about 4% observed a single time. The sequenced sample was blood, either unsorted or a sorted T cell fraction (not recorded which). These receptors were obtained from a human donor who was either an allogeneic HSCT recipient or a stem cell or donor lymphocyte infusion donor (not recorded which). It is not recorded whose cells these are; they may come from a transplant donor. Each CDR3 is given with its conserved first and last residue. Each record gives: J gene, V gene, clone size, D gene, CDR3 protein, CDR3 DNA. D genes are given only for firm matches. Clone size, where shown, is once, few, many, or a class for clones that have expanded.

TRBJ2-3 | TRBV29-1 | medium-sized | TRBD2 | CSVALAGITDTQYF | TGCAGCGTTGCACTAGCGGGAATCACAGATACGCAGTATTTT
TRBJ1-1 | TRBV5-1 | medium-sized | - | CASRGGGGLDTEAFF | TGCGCCAGCCGGGGGGGCGGAGGGTTGGACACTGAAGCTTTCTTT
TRBJ1-6 | TRBV2 | many | - | CASSEFSPLHF | TGTGCCAGCAGTGAGTTTTCACCCCTCCACTTT
TRBJ1-2 | TRBV14 | medium-sized | TRBD1 | CASSPAGTVKYGYTF | TGTGCCAGCAGCCCGGCTGGGACAGTCAAATATGGCTACACCTTC
TRBJ2-3 | TRBV27 | many | - | CASSLFLGTSTDTQYF | TGTGCCAGCAGTTTATTCTTGGGGACAAGCACAGATACGCAGTATTTT
TRBJ2-6 | TRBV7-3 | many | TRBD2 | CASSTGGPVLTF | TGTGCCAGCAGCACGGGGGGTCCCGTCCTGACTTTC
TRBJ1-2 | TRBV28 | medium-sized | - | CASYSSTNYGYTF | TGTGCCAGCTACAGCAGTACTAACTATGGCTACACCTTC
TRBJ2-2 | TRBV18 | few | TRBD1 | CASSLSRGRNNGELFF | TGTGCCAGCTCACTTTCCAGGGGGCGCAACAACGGGGAGCTGTTTTTT
TRBJ1-2 | TRBV7-2 | many | - | CASSRGRGDGYTF | TGTGCCAGCAGCCGGGGGCGAGGGGACGGCTACACCTTC
TRBJ2-1 | TRBV9 | many | TRBD2 | CASSVSSGRPYNEQFF | TGTGCCAGCAGCGTGTCCAGCGGGAGACCCTACAATGAGCAGTTCTTC
TRBJ1-5 | TRBV28 | many | - | CASSLRTGNQPQHF | TGTGCCAGCAGTTTGAGGACGGGCAATCAGCCCCAGCATTTT
TRBJ2-1 | TRBV18 | medium-sized | TRBD2 | CASSATSGNEQFF | TGTGCCAGCTCAGCGACTAGCGGGAATGAGCAGTTCTTC
TRBJ2-1 | TRBV28 | many | - | CASSGQSHWDEQFF | TGTGCCAGCAGTGGACAGTCGCACTGGGATGAGCAGTTCTTC
TRBJ1-4 | TRBV7-9 | medium-sized | TRBD1 | CASSPWDSNEKLFF | TGTGCCAGCAGCCCGTGGGACAGCAATGAAAAACTGTTTTTT
TRBJ1-5 | TRBV7-8 | medium-sized | - | CASSSLQTGFGGNQPQHF | TGTGCCAGCAGCTCCCTCCAAACAGGGTTCGGAGGCAATCAGCCCCAGCATTTT
TRBJ1-1 | TRBV3-1 | medium-sized | - | CASSQEIGVTEAFF | TGTGCCAGCAGCCAAGAGATCGGGGTCACTGAAGCTTTCTTT
TRBJ2-7 | TRBV7-9 | many | - | CASSGSSRLREQYF | TGTGCCAGCAGCGGGAGTTCCAGACTACGCGAGCAGTACTTC
TRBJ2-4 | TRBV6-2/TRBV6-3 | few | - | CASTLPPGRAKNIQYF | TGTGCCAGCACTTTACCCCCTGGGCGAGCCAAAAACATTCAGTACTTC
TRBJ2-7 | TRBV7-9 | many | TRBD2 | CASSLAGTYEQYF | TGTGCCAGCAGCCTAGCGGGAACCTACGAGCAGTACTTC
TRBJ2-3 | TRBV4-3 | many | - | CASSQAELGSTDTQYF | TGCGCCAGCAGCCAAGCCGAGCTGGGGAGCACAGATACGCAGTATTTT
TRBJ2-5 | TRBV10-2 | many | - | CASRLDWGEETQYF | TGCGCCAGCAGATTAGACTGGGGAGAAGAGACCCAGTACTTC
TRBJ2-2 | TRBV28 | many | - | CASSSRNTGELFF | TGTGCCAGCAGTTCCCGGAACACCGGGGAGCTGTTTTTT
TRBJ1-1 | TRBV20-1 | medium-sized | - | CSARVDNTEAFF | TGCAGTGCTAGAGTTGACAACACTGAAGCTTTCTTT
TRBJ2-2 | TRBV12-3/TRBV12-4 | many | - | CASSLQGLNTGELFF | TGTGCCAGCAGTTTACAGGGGTTGAACACCGGGGAGCTGTTTTTT
TRBJ1-2 | TRBV5-6 | many | - | CASSLADLRGYTF | TGTGCCAGCAGCTTAGCGGATCTCCGGGGCTACACCTTC
TRBJ2-2 | TRBV5-1 | many | - | CASSWLRSGELFF | TGCGCCAGCAGCTGGCTTAGGTCTGGGGAGCTGTTTTTT
TRBJ1-1 | TRBV20-1 | medium-sized | - | CSAPAQGRDTEAFF | TGCAGTGCTCCGGCCCAGGGGAGGGACACTGAAGCTTTCTTT
TRBJ2-7 | TRBV7-9 | many | - | CASSSMPVYEQYF | TGTGCCAGCAGCTCCATGCCGGTCTACGAGCAGTACTTC
TRBJ2-6 | TRBV6-2/TRBV6-3 | few | - | CASRKTGKVAGANVLTF | TGTGCCAGCAGGAAGACAGGAAAGGTTGCTGGGGCCAACGTCCTGACTTTC
TRBJ2-3 | TRBV18 | many | - | CASSPDPPDTQYF | TGTGCCAGCTCACCGGATCCTCCAGATACGCAGTATTTT
TRBJ2-2 | TRBV5-1 | medium-sized | - | CASSLGSQGAGELFF | TGCGCCAGCAGCTTGGGGTCCCAGGGAGCCGGGGAGCTGTTTTTT
TRBJ1-5 | TRBV28 | many | - | CASTEVLVQPQHF | TGTGCCAGCACCGAGGTATTGGTGCAGCCCCAGCATTTT
TRBJ2-7 | TRBV3-1 | many | TRBD2 | CASSQMRLAGVPYEQYF | TGTGCCAGCAGCCAAATGAGACTAGCGGGAGTCCCCTACGAGCAGTACTTC
TRBJ2-4 | TRBV5-5 | many | - | CASSQWWDIQYF | TGTGCCAGCAGCCAATGGTGGGACATTCAGTACTTC
TRBJ2-1 | TRBV20-1 | medium-sized | - | CSALTTYNEQFF | TGCAGTGCTCTTACTACGTACAATGAGCAGTTCTTC
TRBJ2-7 | TRBV27 | medium-sized | TRBD1 | CASSLGIDRVWEQYF | TGTGCCAGCAGCCTGGGGATCGACAGGGTCTGGGAGCAGTACTTC
TRBJ2-5 | TRBV4-3 | many | - | CASSQGGGQGEETQYF | TGCGCCAGCAGCCAAGGAGGGGGGCAGGGTGAGGAGACCCAGTACTTC
TRBJ2-5 | TRBV7-9 | many | - | CASSPPRSETQYF | TGTGCCAGCAGCCCCCCAAGGTCGGAGACCCAGTACTTC
TRBJ1-6 | TRBV28 | many | - | CASKVTSNSPLHF | TGTGCCAGCAAGGTAACTTCCAATTCACCCCTCCACTTT
TRBJ2-5 | TRBV3-1 | many | - | CASSQGFQETQYF | TGTGCCAGCAGCCAAGGCTTTCAAGAGACCCAGTACTTC
TRBJ2-7 | TRBV27 | many | - | CASSLGVGAYEQYF | TGTGCCAGCAGTTTGGGGGTCGGAGCCTACGAGCAGTACTTC
TRBJ2-7 | TRBV20-1 | many | - | CSAQSRAVGTYEQYF | TGCAGTGCTCAATCTAGGGCAGTGGGAACCTACGAGCAGTACTTC
TRBJ1-6 | TRBV28 | many | - | CASSLGIGNNSPLHF | TGTGCCAGCAGTTTGGGCATCGGAAATAATTCACCCCTCCACTTT
TRBJ1-4 | TRBV12-3/TRBV12-4 | many | - | CASRARTATNEKLFF | TGTGCCAGCAGGGCACGGACAGCAACTAATGAAAAACTGTTTTTT
TRBJ2-1 | TRBV7-2 | many | TRBD2 | CASSLGGSGYNEQFF | TGTGCCAGCAGCTTAGGCGGGAGCGGGTACAATGAGCAGTTCTTC
TRBJ2-1 | TRBV29-1 | large | - | CSVDNEQFF | TGCAGCGTTGACAATGAGCAGTTCTTC
TRBJ2-7 | TRBV11-2 | many | - | CASSLVAASSYEQYF | TGTGCCAGCAGCTTAGTAGCGGCTAGCTCCTACGAGCAGTACTTC
TRBJ2-5 | TRBV5-1 | many | TRBD1 | CASSKGTVQETQYF | TGCGCCAGCAGCAAAGGGACAGTCCAAGAGACCCAGTACTTC
TRBJ1-4 | TRBV20-1 | many | TRBD1 | CSARDPDRANEKLFF | TGCAGTGCTAGAGACCCAGACAGGGCTAATGAAAAACTGTTTTTT
TRBJ2-1 | TRBV20-1 | many | TRBD2 | CSARDGPEGLAFREQFF | TGCAGTGCTAGAGATGGACCAGAGGGACTAGCCTTCCGAGAGCAGTTCTTC
TRBJ2-3 | TRBV7-8 | medium-sized | - | CASSLKGQGESTDTQYF | TGTGCCAGCAGCTTAAAGGGGCAGGGCGAAAGCACAGATACGCAGTATTTT
TRBJ1-1 | TRBV5-1 | medium-sized | - | CASSLESHTEAFF | TGCGCCAGCAGCTTGGAGAGTCACACTGAAGCTTTCTTT
TRBJ2-7 | TRBV28 | - | - | CASSLGYKQYF | TGTGCCAGCAGTTTAGGCTACAAGCAGTACTTC
TRBJ2-5 | TRBV2 | many | TRBD1 | CASTGTGGKETQYF | TGTGCCAGCACAGGGACAGGGGGCAAAGAGACCCAGTACTTC
TRBJ2-1 | TRBV29-1 | many | - | CTLRGSYNEQFF | TGCACCCTTAGGGGGTCCTACAATGAGCAGTTCTTC
TRBJ1-1 | TRBV6-5 | many | - | CASRWQGTNTEAFF | TGTGCCAGCAGGTGGCAGGGCACTAACACTGAAGCTTTCTTT
TRBJ2-7 | TRBV7-8 | many | - | CASSLVLVPYEQYF | TGTGCCAGCAGCTTAGTTTTAGTTCCCTACGAGCAGTACTTC
TRBJ2-7 | TRBV28 | many | - | CASSSWGGQRSYEQYF | TGTGCCAGCAGTTCCTGGGGGGGACAGCGCTCCTACGAGCAGTACTTC
TRBJ2-1 | TRBV28 | many | - | CASSRNRPSTDYNEQFF | TGTGCCAGCAGTCGAAATCGCCCGTCGACAGACTACAATGAGCAGTTCTTC